A single T cell receptor beta chain is shown here with its context. No antigen is known for it. Stimulation used 7.5 to 10 ug/mL lysate from CMV-infected fibroblasts. Responding CD4+ T cells were sorted by upregulation of both CD40 ligand and CD69. V shed 5 bases, J shed 7 bases, and the junction held 18 bases outside the gene matches. This CDR3 has 19 amino acids. Per germline, CDR1 SGHVS and CDR2 FQNEAQ. These data come from a study of persistence of HIV-infected CD4 T cells. Study at large: Two participants gave one leukapheresis sample; others gave up to roughly 180 mL blood repeatedly. Study results and limitations: Within sorted populations, more oligoclonal TCRs accompanied more oligoclonal proviruses. CMV- and Gag-responding cells had lower TCRbeta richness than CD3/CD28-responding cells.

This was the immunoSEQ version 4 assay in survey mode. Sequencing was performed with immunoSEQ multiplex PCR; in TCRdb, only in-frame clones are kept and a portion is missing. The sample records about 17,000 clones, roughly two thirds being singletons. The TCR sequence derives from an adult woman with HIV who was CMV-seropositive. The rearrangement uses TRBV7-8 and TRBJ1-6, with 9 nucleotides matching TRBD1. The specimen comprised CD4+ T cells sorted from PBMCs after roughly 18-hour stimulation, sampled from a patient who received antiretroviral therapy. This CDR3 reads CASSRTSITGGAENSPLHF. Here the CDR3 DNA reads TGTGCCAGCAGCCGGACGTCCATAACAGGGGGCGCCGAGAATTCACCCCTCCACTTT.